This T cell receptor beta chain emerged from a study of cytomegalovirus exposure and HLA in healthy donors. Study-wide results and limits: Most subjects had HLA-A and HLA-B alleles reportedly predicted accurately by TCR beta sequences.

Primers for the PCR totalled 60 Vbeta and 13 Jbeta. Profiled with immunoSEQ multiplex PCR; TCRdb holds only in-frame clones, not every one. Counted here are about 210,000 clones, 82% occurring once; the ten biggest clones make up approximately 6.5%. Points on this clone: No antigen is known for it.

The sequencing sample was made of PBMCs. The clonotype comes from a man aged 35 to 55 in good health and CMV-seropositive.

The CDR3: CASSLARGAAYGYTF. CDR3 nucleotides: TGTGCCAGCAGCTTAGCTCGGGGGGCCGCCTATGGCTACACCTTC. J is TRBJ1-2 and V is TRBV11-2; a possible D gene is TRBD1 (6 bases). Germline CDR1 reads SGHAT; CDR2 reads FQNNGV. Trimming took 1 base from V and 4 from J, leaving 13 bases between them. The CDR3 is 15 residues long. Looking up the rest from reference TRBV11-2 and TRBJ1-2 gives the full variable domain: EAGVAQSPRYKIIEKRQSVAFWCNPISGHATLYWYQQILGQGPKLLIQFQNNGVVDDSQLPKDRFSAERLKGVDSTLKIQPAKLEDSAVYLCASSLARGAAYGYTFGSGTRLTVV.